This T cell receptor beta chain was captured by sequencing in a study of regulatory T cells in long-lasting Graves disease. Via MiXCR, TCRdb re-called the reads, giving one row per CDR3 protein. The table has about 800 distinct CDR3 sequences, about 88% seen once. On this clonotype itself: Antigen: not known.

Study results and caveats: Public clonotype sharing was higher in persistent than newly diagnosed patients.

TCR sequences were obtained from RNA taken from PBMCs. Each patient gave approximately 10 milliliters of EDTA-anticoagulated peripheral blood. Source: peripheral blood mononuclear cells (PBMCs), taken with antithyroid drug treatment, in newly diagnosed or persistent Graves disease (not recorded which). This sequence originates from a female donor with Graves disease.

This CDR3 reads CASGTSADSRYEQYF. The CDR3 coding sequence is TGTGCCTCCGGGACTAGCGCCGACTCCAGGTACGAGCAGTACTTC. V is TRBV30 and J is TRBJ2-7; TRBD2 matches at 10 bases. V lost 7 bases, J lost 4 bases, and 13 bases stayed unmatched. Germline V gene data show CDR1 as GTSNPN and CDR2 as SVGIG (reference sequence). This CDR3 is 15 amino acids long. The whole variable domain, filled in from reference TRBV30 and TRBJ2-7, reads SQTIHQWPATLVQPVGSPLSLECTVEGTSNPNLYWYRQAAGRGLQLLFYSVGIGQISSEVPQNLSASRPQDRQFILSSKKLLLSDSGFYLCASGTSADSRYEQYFGPGTRLTVT.